These 23 T cell receptor beta chains came from one sample sequenced in a study of blood T cell repertoires in COVID-19. The table came from immunoSEQ multiplex PCR; TCRdb's copy has only in-frame clones and leaves some out. The sample lists around 150,000 clones, 65% to 85% occurring once. The specimen sequenced was PBMCs or T cells enriched from blood (not recorded which). All receptors come from a man aged 40-55 years who had recovered from COVID-19.

The chain carries TRBV5-1 and TRBJ1-3, with D unresolved. Trimming stripped 0 bases from V and 4 bases from J, with 11 bases between. This CDR3 spans 15 amino acids. CDR1 is SGHRS, CDR2 YFSETQ, per germline. The CDR3 nucleotides are TGCGCCAGCAGCTTGGACCTCCGAGGAGGAAACACCATATATTTT. It encodes CASSLDLRGGNTIYF.

The chain is built from TRBV2 and TRBJ2-6, with TRBD1 matching over 8 bases. The CDR3 runs to 20 residues. The germline V gene encodes CDR1 SNHLY and CDR2 FYNNEI. The V segment lost 1 base and the J segment 2 bases; nucleotides outside the gene matches: 13. CDR3 in amino acids: CASSEGVQGANPPGANVLTF. The CDR3 bases are TGTGCCAGCAGTGAAGGAGTTCAGGGGGCTAATCCTCCTGGGGCCAACGTCCTGACTTTC.

This chain joins TRBV11-3 and TRBJ2-7; 9 nucleotides align to TRBD2. V trimming: 2 bases; J trimming: 4 bases; junction bases outside the gene matches: 18. From germline, CDR1 is SGHNT and CDR2 YENEEA. The CDR3 loop spans 19 amino acids. CDR3 nucleotides: TGTGCCAGCAGCTTATTAAGAAGGCTAGCGGGACCCAATACTTACGAGCAGTACGTC. It yields the protein CASSLLRRLAGPNTYEQYV.

This rearrangement joins TRBV6-4 to TRBJ2-2, with 11 bases matching TRBD2. The J segment lost 3 bases and the V segment lost 6 bases, leaving 3 bases of the junction unmatched. Germline assignment: CDR1 MRHNA and CDR2 SNTAGT. This CDR3 contains 15 residues. The CDR3 spells CASRVLAGDTGELFF. The CDR3 bases are TGTGCCAGCAGGGTACTAGCGGGGGACACCGGGGAGCTGTTTTTT.

In this sample, this clone turned up a few times. The chain uses TRBV5-1 and TRBJ2-5, with 10 bases identical to TRBD2. Germline CDR1 is SGHRS and CDR2 is YFSETQ. The CDR3 is 17 amino acids. The ends lost 0 bases at V and 1 base at J; junction bases unmatched: 6. CDR3 sequence: CASSLDTSGVLQETQYF. CDR3 DNA sequence: TGCGCCAGCAGCTTGGATACTAGCGGGGTACTCCAAGAGACCCAGTACTTC.

The chain combines TRBV6-5 with TRBJ2-3, with TRBD2 matching 9 bases. The CDR3 covers 16 residues. Germline V lookup: CDR1 MNHEY, CDR2 SVGAGI. Germline trimming cut 4 bases from V and 5 bases from J; bases unmatched to any gene: 10. The CDR3 spells CASSWTGTAGGDTQYF. In nucleotides, the CDR3 is TGTGCCAGCAGTTGGACCGGGACAGCGGGGGGAGATACGCAGTATTTT.

The chain is built from TRBV5-1 and TRBJ2-2; 14 positions agree with TRBD2. With 4 bases clipped from V and 9 bases from J, the junction kept 11 bases outside the gene matches. Germline CDR1 SGHRS, CDR2 YFSETQ. The CDR3 loop spans 17 amino acids. The CDR3: CASSPGLAGVRPRELFF. CDR3 DNA sequence: TGCGCCAGCAGCCCGGGACTAGCGGGGGTCCGACCCCGGGAGCTGTTTTTT.

This clone appeared a single time. This chain connects TRBV27 to TRBJ1-3, with 7 bases that match TRBD1. J was trimmed by 0 bases and V by 8 bases; bases with no gene match: 7. Germline loops: CDR1 MNHEY, CDR2 SMNVEV (reference sequence). There are 15 residues in the CDR3. The CDR3 region has the DNA TGTGCCAGCGGATTAACAGGGGTCTCTGGAAACACCATATATTTT. Translation gives CASGLTGVSGNTIYF.

The V call is TRBV19, the J call TRBJ1-1, with 7 bases lining up with TRBD1. The CDR3 is 13 residues long. Trimming at V came to 7 bases and at J to 10 bases, leaving 12 bases not matched to a gene. Germline values: CDR1 LNHDA, CDR2 SQIVND (reference sequence). DNA for the CDR3: TGTGCCAGTACCCCGAGGGGGCAAGAAGTAGCTTTCTTT. Translating it yields CASTPRGQEVAFF. Together with reference TRBV19 and TRBJ1-1, the CDR3 gives the full variable domain: DGGITQSPKYLFRKEGQNVTLSCEQNLNHDAMYWYRQDPGQGLRLIYYSQIVNDFQKGDIAEGYSVSREKKESFPLTVTSAQKNPTAFYLCASTPRGQEVAFFGQGTRLTVV.

This clone has just a few counts. The chain links TRBV5-1 to TRBJ2-7; TRBD2 agrees at 11 bases. J gave up 7 bases and V 3 bases, and 6 bases lay outside the gene matches. CDR3 length equals 14 residues. Germline loops: CDR1 SGHRS, CDR2 YFSETQ. CDR3 in DNA: TGCGCCAGCAGCTCTAGCGGGGGGTCGAGGGAGCAGTACTTC. Protein product: CASSSSGGSREQYF.

The genes are TRBV7-8 and TRBJ2-3; D remains ambiguous. V was clipped by 3 bases and J by 5 bases, with 3 bases between them. Looked up from germline, CDR1 is SGHVS and CDR2 is FQNEAQ. The CDR3 is 11 residues long. CDR3 residues: CASSFKDTQYF. The CDR3 region has the DNA TGTGCCAGCAGCTTTAAAGATACGCAGTATTTT.

The chain is built from TRBV19 and TRBJ2-1; the match to TRBD1 covers 7 bases. CDR3 length: 14 residues. The ends lost 6 bases at V and 4 bases at J; junction bases unmatched: 6. Germline assignment: CDR1 LNHDA and CDR2 SQIVND (reference sequence). The CDR3 bases are TGTGCCAGTAGGCCGGGACAGAGTTACAATGAGCAGTTCTTC. Translated, it gives CASRPGQSYNEQFF.

This clone was detected a few times. This chain connects TRBV6-6 to TRBJ1-4; 9 bases are shared with TRBD1. The germline V gene has CDR1 MNHNY and CDR2 SVGAGI (reference sequence). The CDR3 spans 17 residues. V lost 5 bases to trimming and J lost 0 bases; unmatched junction nucleotides: 7. The CDR3 loop is CASSLGQGGTTNEKLFF. CDR3 coding DNA: TGTGCCAGCAGTCTGGGACAGGGAGGCACAACTAATGAAAAACTGTTTTTT.

This rearrangement joins TRBV7-6 to TRBJ1-6; 7 bases map to TRBD1. Unmatched junction bases numbered 3, after V lost 6 bases and J lost 4 bases. The length of the CDR3 is 14 residues. Germline CDR1 is SGHVS and CDR2 is FNYEAQ. CDR3 region: CASSPGQYNSPLHF. Here the CDR3 DNA reads TGTGCCAGCAGTCCGGGACAGTATAATTCACCCCTCCACTTT.

The chain recombines TRBV6-6 with TRBJ2-7; maybe TRBD2 (5 bases). V was trimmed by 5 bases and J by 0 bases, leaving 11 bases between them. CDR3 length: 14 residues. Per the germline V gene, CDR1 is MNHNY and CDR2 is SVGAGI (reference sequence). CDR3 in DNA: TGTGCCAGCAGTGTTGCGGGTTTCTCCTACGAGCAGTACGTC. Amino acids: CASSVAGFSYEQYV.

This chain connects TRBV29-1 to TRBJ2-1, with 7 bases that match TRBD1. The V segment lost 6 bases and the J segment 4 bases; nucleotides outside the gene matches: 9. The CDR3 is 14 residues long. Per the germline V gene, CDR1 is SQVTM and CDR2 is ANQGSEA. DNA of the CDR3: TGCAGCGTGGGCCGGGACAGAAGTTACAATGAGCAGTTCTTC. It yields the protein CSVGRDRSYNEQFF.

This clone was counted between two and nine times. One base away lies a much larger clone, so this may be a sequencing read error. V is TRBV2 and J is TRBJ1-1; no reliable D call. The CDR3 runs to 11 residues. Trimming pared 3 bases from V and 7 bases from J, leaving 6 bases between. CDR1 and CDR2 from the germline V gene are SNHLY and FYNNEI. The CDR3 nucleotides read TGTGCCAGCAGTGAGCGGGTTGAAGCTTTCTTT. Its translation: CASSERVEAFF.

This clone was seen once. This chain links TRBV30 with TRBJ2-3; tentative D call: TRBD1 (5 bases). Trimming took off 0 bases at V and 4 bases at J, with 11 bases between the two ends. Looked up from germline, CDR1 is GTSNPN and CDR2 is SVGIG (reference sequence). This CDR3 has 14 amino acids. The CDR3 sequence is CAWSVFQGSDTQYF. The CDR3 DNA follows: TGTGCCTGGAGTGTATTTCAGGGATCAGATACGCAGTATTTT.

The rearrangement links TRBV7-9 to TRBJ2-2; D possibly corresponds to TRBD1 (6 bases). This CDR3 spans 15 amino acids. Between the trimmed V and J ends, which lost 5 bases and 1 base, there was a span of 11 bases. Germline values: CDR1 SEHNR, CDR2 FQNEAQ (reference sequence). Here the CDR3 reads CASSPGALNTGELFF. CDR3 nucleotide sequence: TGTGCCAGCAGCCCAGGGGCCTTGAACACCGGGGAGCTGTTTTTT.

This clone was detected a few times. The CDR3 sequence is CASSIIQGGGYTF. The CDR3 DNA is TGTGCCAGTAGTATAATCCAGGGTGGAGGCTACACCTTC. This rearrangement joins TRBV19 to TRBJ1-2; a weak D match, TRBD1 (5 bases). The CDR3 extends over 13 amino acids. V gave up 2 bases and J gave up 8 bases, with 12 bases separating them. Looked up from germline, CDR1 is LNHDA and CDR2 is SQIVND (reference sequence).

This clone was detected only a few times. CDR3 nucleotide sequence: TGCGCCAGCAGCTTCGAAGGGTCGGGGTACAATGAGCAGTTCTTC. Translating gives CASSFEGSGYNEQFF. This chain links TRBV5-1 with TRBJ2-1; D possibly corresponds to TRBD2 (5 bases). Trimming stripped 2 bases from V and 4 bases from J, with 13 bases between. This CDR3 comprises 15 residues. Germline V gene data show CDR1 as SGHRS and CDR2 as YFSETQ.

V is TRBV30 and J is TRBJ1-2, with D possibly being TRBD1 (5 bases). From germline, CDR1 is GTSNPN and CDR2 SVGIG (reference sequence). The germline V and J ends were trimmed by 2 bases and 6 bases, with 7 bases remaining between them. This CDR3 comprises 11 residues. In DNA form, the CDR3 reads TGTGCCTGGAGTTTAGGGGATGGCTACACCTTC. Protein: CAWSLGDGYTF. Combining the CDR3 with reference TRBV30 and TRBJ1-2 gives the whole variable domain SQTIHQWPATLVQPVGSPLSLECTVEGTSNPNLYWYRQAAGRGLQLLFYSVGIGQISSEVPQNLSASRPQDRQFILSSKKLLLSDSGFYLCAWSLGDGYTFGSGTRLTVV.

The rearrangement links TRBV2 to TRBJ1-3; 7 nucleotides agree with TRBD1. The CDR3 runs 17 residues. V lost 6 bases and J lost 1; bases outside the gene matches: 12. The germline V gene has CDR1 SNHLY and CDR2 FYNNEI. CDR3 protein: CASRDLLQGGSGNTIYF. The CDR3 DNA follows: TGTGCCAGCAGGGATCTACTTCAGGGGGGATCTGGAAACACCATATATTTT.